Listed here is a single T cell receptor (beta chain). The antigen is unknown. The CDR3 totals 14 residues. V lost 4 bases and J lost 6, with 12 bases in between. The V gene's germline CDR1 is LNHNV and CDR2 YYDKDF (reference sequence). These data are taken from a study of shared clonotypes between healthy human individuals. About the research overall: CD8 memory received one plate per donor, CD8 naive two, CD4 memory three and CD4 naive three. Findings and caveats of the study: A few donors had 5% to 6.5% of their naive CD4 clonotypes in common.

Method: immunoSEQ multiplex PCR; TCRdb's copy keeps in-frame clones and lacks some. The sample shows about 980,000 clones, 76% of them seen only once. The sequence derives from a man younger than 35 in good health. Sequencing was carried out using memory CD4+ T cells sorted from blood. The subset was: CD45RA-negative fraction. The chain employs TRBV15 and TRBJ2-2; perhaps TRBD1 as D (6 bases). CDR3 protein: CATSNKQGSGELFF. In DNA form, the CDR3 reads TGTGCCACCAGCAATAAACAGGGATCCGGGGAGCTGTTTTTT.